These 14 T cell receptor beta chains were all obtained from the same sample, sequenced in a study of shared clonotypes between healthy human individuals. This table comes from immunoSEQ multiplex PCR, and its TCRdb copy is limited to in-frame clones, with some not included. The sample consists of 550,000 to 600,000 clones, around three quarters of them appearing once. Sequenced input: PBMCs. The origin of the receptors is a woman between 40 and 50 years old in good health. Some clones in this sample may be carry-over from other donors' samples.

This clone was detected ten times or more. The V gene is TRBV10-3, the J gene TRBJ2-2; possibly TRBD1 for D (5 bases). The CDR3 is made up of 13 amino acids. V lost 10 bases, J lost 4 bases, and 13 bases lay in between. CDR1 is ENHRY and CDR2 is SYGVKD in the germline V gene. Here the CDR3 DNA reads TGTGCCACTGGGGCACAAACCACCGGGGAGCTGTTTTTT. It specifies CATGAQTTGELFF.

The chain has TRBV14 and TRBJ1-2; D not certain. The V and J ends lost 5 bases and 2 bases respectively, with 6 bases between them. The CDR3 has 12 residues. Germline CDR1 and CDR2: SGHDN and FVKESK. The chain's CDR3 is CASSYYNYGYTF. As DNA, the CDR3 is TGTGCCAGCAGCTACTACAACTATGGCTACACCTTC.

The rearrangement links TRBV10-3 to TRBJ2-7, with D perhaps TRBD1 or TRBD2 (5 bases each). The CDR3 totals 15 residues. Per germline, CDR1 ENHRY and CDR2 SYGVKD. Trimming took off 0 bases at V and 6 bases at J, with 15 bases between the two ends. CDR3 sequence reads: CAISESGEGEGEQYF. The CDR3 DNA reads as TGTGCCATCAGTGAGTCGGGAGAAGGGGAAGGCGAGCAGTACTTC.

The chain employs TRBV6-5 and TRBJ1-2; D gene unclear. This CDR3 contains 15 residues. The germline gives CDR1 MNHEY, CDR2 SVGAGI. Trimming removed 0 bases at V and 6 bases at J, with 14 bases between. The CDR3 DNA follows: TGTGCCAGCAGTTACTCGATTTTGGGTAGCCATGGCTACACCTTC. This sequence encodes CASSYSILGSHGYTF.

The CDR3 spells CASSPQGASGNTIYF. Here the CDR3 DNA reads TGTGCCAGCAGTCCCCAGGGGGCCTCTGGAAACACCATATATTTT. The genes are TRBV28 and TRBJ1-3; the match to TRBD1 covers 8 bases. V lost 5 bases to trimming and J lost 0 bases; unmatched junction nucleotides: 3. Germline V gene data show CDR1 as MDHEN and CDR2 as SYDVKM. This CDR3 contains 15 residues.

Notes on this clone: Because it lacks the conserved phenylalanine or tryptophan at the end, this CDR3 is likely a read error. V usage is TRBV2 and J usage is TRBJ1-1, with D perhaps matching TRBD1 (5 bases). The CDR3 has 16 amino acids. Germline V gene sequence: CDR1 SNHLY, CDR2 FYNNEI. V was cut by 6 bases and J by 4 bases, with 21 bases left in between. The CDR3 sequence: CASSEGRGGQPTEAFL. CDR3 sequence (DNA): TGTGCCAGCAGCGAGGGGCGGGGCGGCCAACCCACTGAAGCTTTCCTT.

A remark on this clone: This same CDR3 is encoded by further DNA sequences in the sample. This chain joins TRBV27 and TRBJ2-2; D unresolved. Germline V gene sequence: CDR1 MNHEY, CDR2 SMNVEV (reference sequence). Trimming left V 5 bases short and J 1 base short, with 8 bases between. The CDR3 runs to 14 residues. CDR3 sequence reads: CASSLRRNTGELFF. CDR3 sequence (DNA): TGTGCCAGCAGTCTAAGGAGGAACACCGGGGAGCTGTTTTTT.

For this clone: In the same sample, other DNA sequences code for this CDR3. CDR3 region: CASSPRQETQYF. The DNA for the CDR3 is TGTGCCAGCTCGCCCCGGCAAGAGACCCAGTACTTC. V usage is TRBV18 and J usage is TRBJ2-5, with D hard to call. The V and J ends lost 6 bases and 2 bases respectively, with 7 bases between them. Germline CDR1 reads KGHSH; CDR2 reads LQKENI. This CDR3 has 12 amino acids.

The genes are TRBV7-2 and TRBJ2-3; no clear D gene. Trimming left V 6 bases short and J 0 bases short, with 4 bases between. CDR3 length: 12 amino acids. The V gene's germline CDR1 is SGHTA and CDR2 FQGNSA. DNA for the CDR3: TGTGCCAGCAGACTCAGCACAGATACGCAGTATTTT. Protein sequence: CASRLSTDTQYF.

The chain joins TRBV2 to TRBJ1-4; D gene ambiguous. Germline-derived CDR1 and CDR2 are SNHLY and FYNNEI. The CDR3 sequence is 15 residues long. V gave up 6 bases and J gave up 6 bases, with 17 bases separating them. Here the CDR3 reads CASSAVERLYEKLFF. In DNA form, the CDR3 reads TGTGCCAGCAGCGCCGTAGAAAGACTTTATGAAAAACTGTTTTTT.

This clone was recorded only once. The rearrangement links TRBV19 to TRBJ1-1, with 7 bases fitting TRBD1. CDR1 and CDR2 from the germline V gene are LNHDA and SQIVND (reference sequence). This CDR3 has 14 residues. The trim removed 7 bases at V and 2 bases at J, leaving 7 bases unmatched. The CDR3 DNA sequence: TGTGCCAGTAACCTCCAGGGGGGCAACACTGAAGCTTTCTTT. Residues: CASNLQGGNTEAFF.

This rearrangement joins TRBV6-5 to TRBJ2-7; a weak D match, TRBD1 (6 bases). Germline lookup yields CDR1 MNHEY and CDR2 SVGAGI. The CDR3 runs to 15 residues. Trimming removed 4 bases at V and 1 base at J, with 14 bases between. As DNA, the CDR3 is TGTGCCAGCAGTTGGGCCGGGACACAGTCCTACGAGCAGTACTTC. Translated: CASSWAGTQSYEQYF.

This clone was observed a few times. In DNA form, the CDR3 reads TGCGCCAGCAGCTTGGGGGTAGCCAAAAACATTCAGTACTTC. Residues: CASSLGVAKNIQYF. The chain combines TRBV5-1 with TRBJ2-4, with D hard to call. The V gene's germline CDR1 is SGHRS and CDR2 YFSETQ. The CDR3 has 14 residues. Trimming took off 0 bases at V and 0 bases at J, with 4 bases between the two ends.

The chain links TRBV29-1 to TRBJ2-7; 7 bases map to TRBD2. Germline CDR1 is SQVTM and CDR2 is ANQGSEA. V dropped 7 bases and J dropped 2; count of bases not matched to a gene: 8. CDR3 length: 13 residues. Here the CDR3 reads CSAAGVPTYEQYF. Here the CDR3 DNA reads TGCAGCGCTGCGGGAGTCCCGACCTACGAGCAGTACTTC.